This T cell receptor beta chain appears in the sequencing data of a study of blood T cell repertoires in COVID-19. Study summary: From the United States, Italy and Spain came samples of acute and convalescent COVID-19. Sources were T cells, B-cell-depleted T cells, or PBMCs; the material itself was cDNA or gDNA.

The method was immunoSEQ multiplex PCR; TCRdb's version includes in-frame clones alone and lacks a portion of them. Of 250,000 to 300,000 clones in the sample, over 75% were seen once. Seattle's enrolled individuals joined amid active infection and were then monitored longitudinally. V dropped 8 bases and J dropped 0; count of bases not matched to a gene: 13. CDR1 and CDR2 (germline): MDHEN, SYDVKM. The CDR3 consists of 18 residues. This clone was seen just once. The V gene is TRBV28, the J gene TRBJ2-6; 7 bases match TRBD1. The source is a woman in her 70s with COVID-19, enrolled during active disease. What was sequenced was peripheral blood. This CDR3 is CASGIPGGLRSGANVLTF. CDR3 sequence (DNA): TGTGCCAGCGGAATTCCAGGGGGTCTTCGCTCTGGGGCCAACGTCCTGACTTTC.